These T cell receptor beta chains were read from a single sample in a study of T cells in tuberculosis. The method was immunoSEQ multiplex PCR; TCRdb's version includes in-frame clones alone and lacks a portion of them. The sample lists tens of thousands of clones, 80% to 90% occurring once. What was sequenced was PBMCs. The receptors derive from a donor aged 10-29 years with latent tuberculosis or without tuberculosis infection. Each CDR3 is given without its conserved first and last residue. The order of the fields is V gene, J gene, clone size, CDR3 protein. Clone size is shown for a subset of rows, as once, few, many or a class of expanded clone.

>TRBV4-1|TRBJ2-3|-
ASADQGRREGTDTQY
>TRBV12-5|TRBJ1-1|-
ASGVGGTEAF
>TRBV5-4|TRBJ2-4|-
ASTFRGGENIQY
>TRBV5-6|TRBJ2-7|few
ASSRDGRSSYEQY
>TRBV4-3|TRBJ1-1|-
ASSQDRAGWGNTEAF
>TRBV30|TRBJ2-7|-
AWSAGAGKLGEQY
>TRBV19|TRBJ2-7|once
ASSKASGESYEQY
>TRBV6-5|TRBJ1-6|once
ASSSRGSNSPLH
>TRBV21-1|TRBJ1-3|-
ASNTNRGSGNTIY
>TRBV5-6|TRBJ1-2|-
ASTPGTGGQGYGYT
>TRBV2|TRBJ2-5|-
ASSLIGSAGETQY
>TRBV2|TRBJ2-7|-
ASSDFSEQY
>TRBV5-6|TRBJ1-2|-
ASSPGQSYGYT
>TRBV25-1|TRBJ1-2|once
ASSDGREGGYT
>TRBV7-2|TRBJ1-2|few
ASSFVQSPSPHGYT
>TRBV9|TRBJ1-2|-
ASRRLPQGILYGYT
>TRBV29-1|TRBJ1-4|-
SVVDRGHGKLF
>TRBV19|TRBJ2-7|-
ASSPGTGYEQY
>TRBV4-3|TRBJ2-2|-
ASSQAPGNANTGELF
>TRBV19|TRBJ2-1|-
ASTNVRTGGYNEQF
>TRBV18|TRBJ2-2|-
ASSPRDSLNTGELF
>TRBV5-8|TRBJ2-6|-
ASSLVWTGGSGANVLT
>TRBV18|TRBJ1-6|-
ASSPAAGIIPRANSPLH
>TRBV27|TRBJ2-6|-
ASSLSSGVLEGSGANVLT
>TRBV19|TRBJ2-3|-
ATTQRGDTQY
>TRBV19|TRBJ2-7|-
ASSTRTGPDEQY
>TRBV6-1|TRBJ1-4|-
ASRRGTRGEKLF
>TRBV29-1|TRBJ1-1|-
SSTGNFNTEAF
>TRBV5-1|TRBJ2-6|-
ASSSPEGFSGANVLT
>TRBV2|TRBJ1-6|few
ASSEQGQGNSPLH
>TRBV14|TRBJ2-3|-
ASSQALYRGEDTQY
>TRBV12-5|TRBJ2-2|-
ASGSRTGVSTGELF
>TRBV5-1|TRBJ2-3|once
ASSALAASTDTQY
>TRBV6-1|TRBJ1-1|-
ASSVVRGTEAF
>TRBV7-2|TRBJ1-5|-
ASSLEVQYQPQH
>TRBV6-5|TRBJ2-2|once
ASSERGDAGELF
>TRBV19|TRBJ1-6|-
ASSLWTGSSYNSPLH
>TRBV5-6|TRBJ2-7|-
ASRFLVGAVDEQY
>TRBV7-2|TRBJ2-7|-
ASSPPSGGNEQY
>TRBV25-1|TRBJ2-1|-
ASSATGTGVNEQF
>TRBV18|TRBJ1-1|-
ASSPGGASEAF
>TRBV7-8|TRBJ2-3|-
ASKGGGGTDTQY
>TRBV6-1|TRBJ1-5|-
ASSEAHGAQYQPQH
>TRBV2|TRBJ1-1|once
ASSETPGTGIRNTEAF
>TRBV5-1|TRBJ2-3|-
ASSLSSDTQY
>TRBV11-3|TRBJ2-3|-
ASSLTIAADTQY
>TRBV11-2|TRBJ2-3|-
ASSRGGKGSGGPPDTQY
>TRBV12-5|TRBJ2-1|-
ASGYGTGVNEQF
>TRBV5-1|TRBJ2-1|once
ASSLRDRGFYNEQF
>TRBV7-6|TRBJ2-3|-
ASRHTKTGLADTQY
>TRBV19|TRBJ1-6|-
AGRQGNSPLH
>TRBV29-1|TRBJ2-3|-
SVASGGGRGQY
>TRBV5-1|TRBJ1-5|-
ASSLDSNQPQH
>TRBV14|TRBJ2-5|-
ASSQGGWGQIRWFQETQY
>TRBV5-1|TRBJ2-5|-
ASSYPGTGEETQY
>TRBV6-1|TRBJ1-2|-
ASRDQPGQIYGYT
>TRBV7-8|TRBJ1-6|-
ASRVGTDTPWGSPLH
>TRBV2|TRBJ2-2|-
ASSLLAGGNTGELF
>TRBV7-7|TRBJ2-5|-
ASSLAFLETQY